A selection of T cell receptor beta chains follows, all from one sample in a study of blood T cells in healthy people across ages. Each CDR3 protein is one row after TCRdb ran MiXCR on the 5' RACE reads. The sample shows some 760,000 distinct CDR3 sequences, roughly 25% of them seen only once. Separately, the same data were catalogued under a study of T cells of mothers and their children.

Material for sequencing was blood. These receptor sequences come from a boy aged 10-17 years in good health. Each CDR3 is given with its conserved first and last residue. The D gene is left open where the match is weak. Clone sizes are given selectively: once, few, many, or a class where the clone is expanded.

>TRBV7-2|many|.|TRBJ2-5
TGTGCCAGCAGCTTAGTCGGGGGGCGGGAGACCCAGTACTTC
CASSLVGGRETQYF
>TRBV20-1|few|TRBD1|TRBJ2-2
TGCAGTGCTAGAGATGAACAGGGGAGTAACACCGGGGAGCTGTTTTTT
CSARDEQGSNTGELFF
>TRBV7-6|.|.|TRBJ2-2
TGTGCCAGCAGCCGATTGGCGGAATTTGCCGGGGAGCTGTTTTTT
CASSRLAEFAGELFF
>TRBV7-9|.|TRBD1|TRBJ1-4
TGTGCCAGCACACGGACAGGGCTTGAAAAACTGTTTTTT
CASTRTGLEKLFF
>TRBV2|few|.|TRBJ2-3
TGTGCCAGCAGTGAGGGGGCGCGGGGTTCAGATACGCAGTATTTT
CASSEGARGSDTQYF
>TRBV13|few|.|TRBJ2-7
TGTGCCAGCAGCCCCCCCCGAGGCCGAGGCCACGAGGCCGAGCAGTACTTC
CASSPPRGRGHEAEQYF
>TRBV7-9|.|TRBD1|TRBJ1-4
TGTGCCAGCAGCTTGAAGGGGGCGATAGGGGAAAAACTGTCTTTT
CASSLKGAIGEKLSF
>TRBV2|few|TRBD2|TRBJ2-6
TGTGCCAGCAGTGCAGCGGGGATCTCTGGGGCCAACGTCCTGACTTTC
CASSAAGISGANVLTF
>TRBV19|.|.|TRBJ2-1
TGTACCAGTAGTATAGGGGGGGCCGATGAGCAGTTCTTC
CTSSIGGADEQFF
>TRBV20-1|.|.|TRBJ2-7
TGCAGTGCTAGAGAGCTCGGGACGGCTACCTACGAGCAGTACTTC
CSARELGTATYEQYF
>TRBV7-2|.|TRBD2|TRBJ2-3
TGTGCCAGCAGCTCCAGCCGGACTAGCGGGAGGATTCCGACAGATACGCAGTATTTT
CASSSSRTSGRIPTDTQYF
>TRBV28|.|TRBD2|TRBJ2-3
TGTGCCAGCAGTTCGGGGACTAGCGACTGGGAAGATACGCAGTATTTT
CASSSGTSDWEDTQYF
>TRBV2|.|TRBD1|TRBJ2-2
TGTGCCAGCAGGGAGGACAGGGGGTACGCGAACACCGGGGAGCTGGTTTTT
CASREDRGYANTGELVF
>TRBV7-9|.|.|TRBJ1-4
TGTGCCAGCAGCTCCCCGGGACGAACTAATGAAAAACTGTTTTTT
CASSSPGRTNEKLFF
>TRBV20-1|few|.|TRBJ2-7
TGCAGTGCTAGTTTCCTTGAGACATTCTACGAGCAGTACTTC
CSASFLETFYEQYF
>TRBV12-3/TRBV12-4|few|.|TRBJ1-1
TGTGCCAGCAGTTTAGCGCCGGAGATGAACACTGAAGCTTTCTTT
CASSLAPEMNTEAFF
>TRBV20-1|.|.|TRBJ2-5
TGCAGTGCTCTGATTTCAGGGAGAGAGACCCAGTACTTC
CSALISGRETQYF
>TRBV7-9|few|.|TRBJ1-1
TGTGCCAGCAGCCCCCTGACGAGTCCGCTGAACACTGAAGCTTTCTTT
CASSPLTSPLNTEAFF
>TRBV7-9|.|TRBD1|TRBJ1-4
TGTGCCAGCAGCCGGGACAGCATTTCCCGTCTGGAAAAACTGTTTTTT
CASSRDSISRLEKLFF
>TRBV7-9|.|TRBD2|TRBJ2-1
TGTGCCAGCAGCTTCGGGACTAGCGGGAGTAATGAGCAGTTCTTC
CASSFGTSGSNEQFF
>TRBV9|.|TRBD2|TRBJ2-1
TGTGCCAGCAGCCTCCCGGGCGCGGGGGTCGCAGTCTTC
CASSLPGAGVAVF
>TRBV29-1|.|.|TRBJ1-2
TGCAGCGTTGCCCCCTTATATGGCTACACCTTC
CSVAPLYGYTF
>TRBV7-9|few|TRBD1|TRBJ2-2
TGTGCCAGCAGCTACATAAAAACCGGACAGGAGAACACCGGGGAGCTGTTTTTT
CASSYIKTGQENTGELFF
>TRBV20-1|.|TRBD2|TRBJ2-7
TGCAGTGCTAGAGATGAGGCCGGAAGCGGGAGTTTCTACGAGCAGTACTTC
CSARDEAGSGSFYEQYF
>TRBV20-1|once|TRBD1|TRBJ1-5
TGCAGTGCTAGAGGCACAGGGGGCTTAGGGAATCAGCCCCAGCATTTT
CSARGTGGLGNQPQHF
>TRBV6-5|.|.|TRBJ2-5
TGTGCCAGCAGTTATCTCCAGGGAACCCCGCAAGAGACCCAGTACTTC
CASSYLQGTPQETQYF
>TRBV12-3/TRBV12-4|few|TRBD1|TRBJ1-2
TGTGCCAGCAATAGGGGGCTGCTTGGCTACACCTTC
CASNRGLLGYTF
>TRBV4-3|few|.|TRBJ1-4
TGCGCCAGCAGCCAAGATCGGCTGCGAGGCGAAAAACTGTTTTTT
CASSQDRLRGEKLFF
>TRBV14|.|.|TRBJ2-1
TGTGCCAGCAGACAGGAGTCTAATGAGCAGTTCTTC
CASRQESNEQFF
>TRBV4-3|.|.|TRBJ1-6
TGCGCCAGCAGCCATGGATATAATTCACCCCTCCACTTT
CASSHGYNSPLHF
>TRBV6-6|.|.|TRBJ2-7
TGTGCCAGCAGTTACTCAGGGGACTCTACCTACGAGCAGTACTTC
CASSYSGDSTYEQYF
>TRBV20-1|.|TRBD1|TRBJ1-2
TGCATTACCGGGACAGGGAGGATTGGCTACACCTTC
CITGTGRIGYTF
>TRBV12-3/TRBV12-4|.|TRBD2|TRBJ2-5
TGTGCCAGCAGTCGACTAGCAGGGACGGGGGAGACCCAGTACTTC
CASSRLAGTGETQYF
>TRBV9|many|.|TRBJ1-1
TGTGCCAGCAGCGTAGGGGGCAGCCCGGGGGTGAACACTGAAGCTTTCTTT
CASSVGGSPGVNTEAFF
>TRBV12-3/TRBV12-4|.|.|TRBJ2-1
TGTGCCAGCAGCCAACCCCCCGGGGTCTATGAGCAGTTCTTC
CASSQPPGVYEQFF
>TRBV2|few|TRBD1|TRBJ2-1
TGTGCCAGCATCGCGACAGGGGCCCCAATCCACAATGAGCAGTTCTTC
CASIATGAPIHNEQFF
>TRBV7-7|.|.|TRBJ2-1
TGTGCTAGCAGCTTAGCATCAGGGGAGAGTGATAATGAGCAGTTCTTC
CASSLASGESDNEQFF
>TRBV7-2|.|.|TRBJ2-5
TGTGCCAGCGGGAGCCCTTTCCAAGAGACCCAGTACTTC
CASGSPFQETQYF
>TRBV28|.|TRBD2|TRBJ2-7
TGTGCCAGCAGTCGCGCGGCTAATAGCGGGAGGTGGGCCTACGAGCAGTACTTC
CASSRAANSGRWAYEQYF
>TRBV28|.|.|TRBJ1-2
TGTGCCAGCACCATGGGGGTGACGGCCTATGGCTACACCTTC
CASTMGVTAYGYTF
>TRBV28|once|.|TRBJ2-5
TGTGCCAGCAGCCAAACCCTCAACAGAGAGACCCAGTACTTC
CASSQTLNRETQYF
>TRBV5-1|few|TRBD1|TRBJ2-7
TGCGCCAGCAGCCTGGGACAGGTAGGCCACGAGCAGTACTTC
CASSLGQVGHEQYF
>TRBV28|.|.|TRBJ2-7
TGTGCCAGCAGTTTGCGGGACATCTTTAGGAGCTCCTACGAGCAGTACTTC
CASSLRDIFRSSYEQYF
>TRBV7-6|few|.|TRBJ1-4
TGTGCCAGCAGCCAACAGGGAGTTAATGAAAAACTGTTTTTT
CASSQQGVNEKLFF
>TRBV29-1|.|TRBD1|TRBJ2-7
TGCAGCGTTACAAACAGGGGGCTTGACTACGAGCAGTACTTC
CSVTNRGLDYEQYF
>TRBV12-3/TRBV12-4|.|.|TRBJ2-2
TGTGCCAGCAGTTTATATATCGGGGAGCTGTTTTTT
CASSLYIGELFF
>TRBV12-3/TRBV12-4|few|.|TRBJ2-1
TGTGCCAGCAGTTCGGGGGTGTTGAATGAGCAGTTCTTC
CASSSGVLNEQFF